The text below deals with one T cell receptor beta chain. Distinct nucleotide sequences in the sample also encode this CDR3. The record originates from a study of cytomegalovirus exposure and HLA in healthy donors. This CDR3 spans 14 amino acids. Germline CDR1 SGHRS, CDR2 YFSETQ. Trimming shortened V by 2 bases and J by 0 bases, and 8 bases separated the two germline ends. Repertoires were generated with immunoSEQ multiplex PCR, while TCRdb's copy carries only in-frame clones and drops some. The table includes some 120,000 clones, 90% to 95% detected once. This sequence joins TRBV5-1 and TRBJ1-1, with D hard to call. Material for sequencing was PBMCs. This sequence was found in a woman under 30 in good health and CMV-seronegative. The CDR3 nucleotides read TGCGCCAGCAGCTTAGACGGAGTGAACACTGAAGCTTTCTTT. Translated: CASSLDGVNTEAFF. Full variable domain (missing parts from reference TRBV5-1 and TRBJ1-1): KAGVTQTPRYLIKTRGQQVTLSCSPISGHRSVSWYQQTPGQGLQFLFEYFSETQRNKGNFPGRFSGRQFSNSRSEMNVSTLELGDSALYLCASSLDGVNTEAFFGQGTRLTVV.